This T cell receptor (beta chain) was recovered during a study of blood T cell repertoires in COVID-19. This table comes from immunoSEQ multiplex PCR, and its TCRdb copy is limited to in-frame clones, with some not included. Of some 290,000 clones listed, about nine tenths are singletons. Trimming pared 6 bases from V and 0 bases from J, leaving 12 bases between. Germline values: CDR1 MNHEY, CDR2 SVGAGI. The length of the CDR3 is 15 residues. This chain joins TRBV6-5 and TRBJ2-1; tentative D call: TRBD2 (5 bases). This TCR derives from a woman aged 25 to 39 with COVID-19, enrolled during active disease. The material sequenced was peripheral blood. DNA for the CDR3: TGTGCCAGCAGAGCCGGGATTAGCTCCTACAATGAGCAGTTCTTC. It codes for CASRAGISSYNEQFF.